These 11 T cell receptor beta chains originate from one sample sequenced in a study of blood T cell repertoires in COVID-19 (dated by TCRdb to the early 2020s). Libraries were prepared through the immunoSEQ multiplex PCR assay. Entries here come from immuneACCESS through TCRdb and include only in-frame sequences with V and J called. Some clones fail to appear in such tables; in the studies checked, an unresolved V gene covers under half of the shortfall, and the cause of the remainder is unknown. The sample has 100,000 to 150,000 clones on record, 88% of them singletons. The top ten clones comprise over 1% of the sample. Source material: peripheral blood. The origin of the receptors is a woman of 80 years or more with acute or convalescent COVID-19.

The rearrangement uses TRBV19 and TRBJ2-2, with 7 nucleotides matching TRBD1. This CDR3 region has 18 residues. V shed 5 bases and J 5 bases; nucleotides not matched to a gene: 17. The germline CDR1 and CDR2 sequences are LNHDA and SQIVND (reference sequence). The CDR3 sequence is CASSALSRDRSRTGELFF. The CDR3 region has the DNA TGTGCCAGTAGTGCCCTTTCCCGGGACAGATCGAGAACCGGGGAGCTGTTTTTT.

The chain joins TRBV28 to TRBJ1-4, with 7 positions matching TRBD1. This CDR3 is 14 amino acids long. The J segment lost 2 bases and the V segment lost 9 bases, leaving 6 bases of the junction unmatched. Per the germline V gene, CDR1 is MDHEN and CDR2 is SYDVKM. CDR3 region: CASKTGETNEKLFF. The DNA for the CDR3 is TGTGCCAGTAAAACAGGGGAGACTAATGAAAAACTGTTTTTT. The full variable domain, rest sourced from reference TRBV28 and TRBJ1-4, is DVKVTQSSRYLVKRTGEKVFLECVQDMDHENMFWYRQDPGLGLRLIYFSYDVKMKEKGDIPEGYSVSREKKERFSLILESASTNQTSMYLCASKTGETNEKLFFGSGTQLSVL.

The rearrangement uses TRBV7-9 and TRBJ1-2; 7 bases align to TRBD1. This CDR3 comprises 15 residues. J lost 4 bases, V lost 3 bases, and 8 bases had no gene match. Germline values: CDR1 SEHNR, CDR2 FQNEAQ (reference sequence). Written as DNA, the CDR3 is TGTGCCAGCAGCTTTAGTTCGACAGGGCTCTATGGCTACACCTTC. This encodes CASSFSSTGLYGYTF.

The chain links TRBV19 to TRBJ1-5; TRBD1 agrees at 7 bases. This CDR3 is built from 15 residues. CDR1 is LNHDA and CDR2 is SQIVND in the germline V gene (reference sequence). V lost 7 bases to trimming and J lost 0 bases; unmatched junction nucleotides: 6. This chain's CDR3 is CASTPGQSSNQPQHF. The CDR3 bases are TGTGCCAGTACCCCGGGACAGTCTAGCAATCAGCCCCAGCATTTT.

The chain joins TRBV15 to TRBJ1-5, with a tentative D call TRBD1 (5 bases). Germline V gives CDR1 LNHNV, CDR2 YYDKDF (reference sequence). The V and J ends lost 0 bases and 2 bases respectively, with 8 bases between them. This CDR3 is built from 15 residues. The CDR3 is CATSRDRVGNQPQHF. Written as DNA, the CDR3 is TGTGCCACCAGCAGAGACAGGGTGGGCAATCAGCCCCAGCATTTT.

A few counts support this clone. The chain carries TRBV5-5 and TRBJ1-6; weak D call: TRBD1 (6 bases). This CDR3 is built from 18 residues. V shed 3 bases and J shed 1 base, with 17 bases lying between them. Germline V lookup: CDR1 SGHKS, CDR2 YYEKEE (reference sequence). The CDR3 DNA is TGTGCCAGCAGCTCCGGGACATACTTCCAATCCTATAATTCACCCCTCCACTTT. Its translation is CASSSGTYFQSYNSPLHF.

J is TRBJ2-2 and V is TRBV5-1, with TRBD1 as a possible D gene (5 bases). This CDR3 comprises 15 residues. Germline V lookup: CDR1 SGHRS, CDR2 YFSETQ. The V end was cut by 2 bases, the J end by 4 bases, with 12 bases between. The CDR3 region is CASSFWQGSTGELFF. The CDR3 DNA is TGCGCCAGCAGCTTTTGGCAGGGTAGCACCGGGGAGCTGTTTTTT.

V is TRBV19 and J is TRBJ2-1, with D possibly being TRBD2 (6 bases). CDR1 LNHDA and CDR2 SQIVND come from the germline V gene (reference sequence). Trimming stripped 4 bases from V and 8 bases from J, with 18 bases between. The CDR3 is 15 amino acids. CDR3 region: CASSRARGGGYEQFF. CDR3 DNA: TGTGCCAGTAGTAGGGCCCGTGGGGGAGGCTATGAGCAGTTCTTC.

This chain connects TRBV7-8 to TRBJ1-1; D is undetermined. Germline CDR1 and CDR2: SGHVS and FQNEAQ. This CDR3 has 14 residues. V gave up 5 bases and J gave up 0 bases, with 10 bases separating them. This chain's CDR3 is CASSPLRVNTEAFF. DNA of the CDR3: TGTGCCAGCAGCCCTCTTCGGGTGAACACTGAAGCTTTCTTT.

Only one count was recorded for this clone. The chain recombines TRBV12-3 or TRBV12-4 with TRBJ1-2, with D hard to call. The CDR3 is 13 residues long. Trimming took off 3 bases at V and 4 bases at J, with 9 bases between the two ends. Written as DNA, the CDR3 is TGTGCCAGCAGTTTTTCCAGCGCCTATGGCTACACCTTC. Its translation is CASSFSSAYGYTF.

The chain uses TRBV5-8 and TRBJ1-1, with a tentative D call TRBD1 (6 bases). The CDR3 sequence is 17 residues long. Between the trimmed V and J ends, which lost 1 base and 1 base, there was a span of 17 bases. Germline V lookup: CDR1 SGHTS, CDR2 YDEGEE. CDR3 sequence reads: CASSLLRVGGRNTEAFF. For the CDR3, the DNA is TGTGCCAGCAGCTTGCTCAGGGTAGGGGGTAGGAACACTGAAGCTTTCTTT.